Listed here is a single T cell receptor (beta chain). This specimen includes other DNA sequences encoding the same CDR3. This sample was taken from a study of control samples from healthy donors and cancer patients. Here immunoSEQ multiplex PCR was the method, and the copy in TCRdb shows in-frame clones only, minus some. The repertoire includes about 120,000 clones, 88% of them detected once, and roughly 2.5% sits in the top ten. The germline V gene has CDR1 SGHDT and CDR2 YYEEEE. V lost 2 bases and J 7 bases, leaving 9 bases between the germline ends. The CDR3 runs to 12 residues. This TCR came from a woman in her sixties or seventies in good health. V usage is TRBV5-6 and J usage is TRBJ1-2; D possibly corresponds to TRBD1 (5 bases). The sequencing sample was made of blood. The CDR3 is CASSFSGGGYTF. The CDR3 DNA sequence: TGTGCCAGCAGCTTTTCGGGGGGTGGCTACACCTTC.